These 8 T cell receptor beta chains originate from one sample sequenced in a study of CD8 T cells in Susac syndrome. A quantity of roughly 0.5 to 1 ug RNA underwent reverse transcription using random hexamers. One entry per CDR3 protein, called by TCRdb with MiXCR from the immunoSEQ multiplex PCR reads. The sample lists over 130,000 distinct CDR3 sequences, around 95% seen once, with 0.11% in the top ten. Specimen: CD4+ T cells from PBMCs. Receptors were obtained from a human donor with multiple sclerosis.

CDR3 sequence reads: CASIPRQINEKLFF. The CDR3 DNA sequence: TGTGCCAGCATCCCCCGACAGATTAATGAAAAACTGTTTTTT. The chain couples TRBV2 to TRBJ1-4; a weak D match, TRBD1 (5 bases). Germline loops: CDR1 SNHLY, CDR2 FYNNEI. V gave up 7 bases and J gave up 4 bases, with 13 bases separating them. This CDR3 comprises 14 residues.

V and J are TRBV20-1 and TRBJ1-5, with D hard to call. V shed 6 bases and J shed 3 bases, with 12 bases lying between them. The CDR3 loop spans 13 amino acids. Germline-derived CDR1 and CDR2 are DFQATT and SNEGSKA (reference sequence). CDR3 DNA: TGCAGTGCAGGGTCCCTCCACAATCAGCCCCAGCATTTT. This translates into CSAGSLHNQPQHF.

The chain has TRBV5-1 and TRBJ2-1; 13 bases are a match to TRBD2. CDR3 length: 18 amino acids. V lost 4 bases and J lost 4; bases outside the gene matches: 11. CDR1 SGHRS and CDR2 YFSETQ come from the germline V gene. The CDR3, as DNA: TGCGCCAGCAGCGGTAGGACAGAGGGACTAGCGGGATACAATGAGCAGTTCTTC. Translation: CASSGRTEGLAGYNEQFF. Complete variable domain (other parts from reference TRBV5-1 and TRBJ2-1): KAGVTQTPRYLIKTRGQQVTLSCSPISGHRSVSWYQQTPGQGLQFLFEYFSETQRNKGNFPGRFSGRQFSNSRSEMNVSTLELGDSALYLCASSGRTEGLAGYNEQFFGPGTRLTVL.

The V gene is TRBV4-1, the J gene TRBJ1-2; D might be TRBD1 (5 bases). In germline, CDR1 is MGHRA, CDR2 YSYEKL. The CDR3 consists of 15 residues. V was shortened by 1 base and J by 8 bases, with 17 bases between the two germline ends. CDR3 sequence (DNA): TGCGCCAGCAGCCAAGCTTTAGATGCAGGGCGCGGCTACACCTTC. Translating gives CASSQALDAGRGYTF.

The V gene is TRBV7-2, the J gene TRBJ2-1; D remains ambiguous. Germline CDR1 reads SGHTA; CDR2 reads FQGNSA. The CDR3 is 14 residues long. The germline V and J ends were trimmed by 2 bases and 4 bases, with 9 bases remaining between them. The CDR3 coding sequence is TGTGCCAGCAGCTTATTAGGCGCGTACAATGAGCAGTTCTTC. Translated, it gives CASSLLGAYNEQFF.

V gene TRBV5-4 combines with J gene TRBJ2-5; D is perhaps TRBD2 (6 bases). Between the trimmed V and J ends, which lost 0 bases and 2 bases, there was a span of 8 bases. The CDR3 covers 14 residues. CDR1 and CDR2 from the germline V gene are SGHNT and YYREEE (reference sequence). Written as DNA, the CDR3 is TGTGCCAGCAGCTTGGGGACTACTCAAGAGACCCAGTACTTC. Amino acid sequence: CASSLGTTQETQYF.

The rearrangement links TRBV3-1 to TRBJ2-5, with TRBD2 matching over 8 bases. J gave up 5 bases and V 9 bases, and 5 bases lay outside the gene matches. Germline V gene sequence: CDR1 LGHDT, CDR2 YNNKEL (reference sequence). The CDR3 is made up of 12 amino acids. CDR3 sequence (DNA): TGTGCCAGTAGCGGGGCCGGGGAGACCCAGTACTTC. This translates into CASSGAGETQYF.

This clonotype was seen once. The chain joins TRBV6-6 to TRBJ1-1; D is undetermined. The CDR3 covers 14 residues. The V gene lost 5 bases and the J gene lost 4 bases, with 14 bases spanning the gap. CDR1 is MNHNY, CDR2 SVGAGI, per germline (reference sequence). The CDR3, as DNA: TGTGCCAGCAGTCCAACGAGGGCAAGCACTGAAGCTTTCTTT. Protein product: CASSPTRASTEAFF.